The clone carrying this TCR beta chain has only a few counts. Its target is not known. Sort purity for all populations was recorded as exceeding 98%. The data are from a study of beta chain features in type 1 diabetes. Study-wide results and caveats: The study left unresolved whether HLA type influences TCRB rearrangement. Moderately but significantly shorter TCRB CDR3s were found in Type 1 diabetes patients in all four CD4+ subsets. Within patients, naive, central memory and Treg TCRB repertoires seemed more similar than within healthy donors.

As every portion of the isolated RNA was reverse transcribed, the sequencing read expressed TCRB transcripts. Repertoires were generated with immunoSEQ multiplex PCR, while TCRdb's copy carries only in-frame clones and drops some. The sample has approximately 150,000 clones, around 63% seen once; the top ten hold nearly 0.09%. The CDR3 covers 15 residues. V gave up 4 bases and J gave up 4 bases; unmatched junction bases: 8. Germline V gene sequence: CDR1 SGDLS, CDR2 YYNGEE. This chain joins TRBV9 and TRBJ2-1, with TRBD2 matching over 7 bases. What was sequenced was naive CD4+ T cells from blood. The source is a man aged 25-45 years with type 1 diabetes. In DNA form, the CDR3 reads TGTGCCAGCAGCACCACGGGGGGTCAGTACAATGAGCAGTTCTTC. Encoded protein: CASSTTGGQYNEQFF.